The 24 T cell receptor beta chains below come from one sample, sequenced in a study of control samples from healthy donors and cancer patients. TCRdb keeps only in-frame clones here, not all; method: immunoSEQ multiplex PCR. The sample has about 140,000 clones, more than 85% seen once. Sequenced sample: blood. The origin of the receptors is a woman younger than 45 in good health.

V and J are TRBV5-1 and TRBJ1-5; D unclear. Germline V CDR1 and CDR2: SGHRS, YFSETQ. This CDR3 has 14 amino acids. V was shortened by 5 bases and J by 5 bases, with 14 bases between the two germline ends. CDR3 in amino acids: CASSSGLSDQPQHF. DNA of the CDR3: TGCGCCAGCAGTTCAGGACTGTCTGATCAGCCCCAGCATTTT.

The chain has TRBV21-1 and TRBJ2-7; the table assigns TRBD2, which was not confirmed against the DNA. TRBV21-1 is described as a pseudogene. The CDR3 is 14 residues long. The CDR3 region has the DNA TGTGCCAGCAGCAGCCGGGACTGGGGGGTCGAGCAGTACTTC. Protein product: CASSSRDWGVEQYF.

This clone was found once. The chain employs TRBV28 and TRBJ1-2; D might be TRBD1 (6 bases). V was trimmed by 6 bases and J by 4 bases, leaving 12 bases between them. Germline loops: CDR1 MDHEN, CDR2 SYDVKM. The CDR3 is 13 residues long. CDR3 sequence: CASRIGGLYGYTF. The CDR3 DNA reads TGTGCCAGCAGGATAGGGGGACTCTATGGCTACACCTTC.

This chain links TRBV15 with TRBJ1-3; no clear D gene. CDR3 length equals 15 residues. V shed 3 bases and J shed 0 bases, with 9 bases lying between them. Germline V gene data show CDR1 as LNHNV and CDR2 as YYDKDF (reference sequence). CDR3 amino acids: CATSSAVSSGNTIYF. The CDR3 DNA sequence: TGTGCCACCAGCAGTGCAGTGTCCTCTGGAAACACCATATATTTT.

V gene TRBV2 combines with J gene TRBJ2-7; D gene ambiguous. CDR1 and CDR2 (germline): SNHLY, FYNNEI. V shed 8 bases and J shed 7 bases, with 15 bases lying between them. The CDR3 contains 12 residues. The CDR3 DNA sequence: TGTGCCAGCCAAACCCTTAGAGGAGAGCAGTACTTC. Protein sequence: CASQTLRGEQYF.

This chain connects TRBV5-4 to TRBJ2-7; a weak D match, TRBD2 (5 bases). The CDR3 runs 14 residues. Per germline, CDR1 SGHNT and CDR2 YYREEE (reference sequence). Trimming took 7 bases from V and 0 from J, leaving 14 bases between them. The CDR3 here is CASLREGSSYEQYF. DNA of the CDR3: TGTGCCAGCCTTCGGGAAGGGAGCTCCTACGAGCAGTACTTC.

This chain uses TRBV5-1 with TRBJ1-1; D is unresolved. Germline V gives CDR1 SGHRS, CDR2 YFSETQ. The CDR3 totals 14 residues. Deletions cut 0 bases from V and 2 bases from J, with 8 bases between. CDR3 residues: CASSLEAGNTEAFF. CDR3 in DNA: TGCGCCAGCAGCTTGGAGGCGGGAAACACTGAAGCTTTCTTT.

This clone was counted a single time. The rearrangement links TRBV5-4 to TRBJ2-3; D perhaps matches TRBD2 (6 bases). The V gene lost 5 bases and the J gene lost 0 bases, with 13 bases spanning the gap. From germline, CDR1 is SGHNT and CDR2 YYREEE (reference sequence). This CDR3 contains 15 residues. CDR3 in DNA: TGTGCCAGCAGTCTTAGCGGAGGGAGCACAGATACGCAGTATTTT. Translating it yields CASSLSGGSTDTQYF.

This clone was observed once. The chain links TRBV6-5 to TRBJ1-5, with 7 nucleotides matching TRBD1. Trimming removed 6 bases from V and 3 bases from J; junction bases left unmatched: 5. CDR1 and CDR2 from the germline V gene are MNHEY and SVGAGI. The CDR3 runs 14 residues. The CDR3 DNA is TGTGCCAGCAGCCCGACAGGGTACAATCAGCCCCAGCATTTT. Translating gives CASSPTGYNQPQHF.

The chain employs TRBV30 and TRBJ1-5, with 7 bases aligning to TRBD1. Germline CDR1 is GTSNPN and CDR2 is SVGIG (reference sequence). The junction had 14 bases not matched to a gene; V was cut back by 1 base and J by 11 bases. The CDR3 contains 15 residues. DNA of the CDR3: TGTGCCTGGAGTGGGCCGGGACAGAGGGGGGCGGCCCAGCATTTT. Protein product: CAWSGPGQRGAAQHF.

V is TRBV18 and J is TRBJ1-5; no reliable D call. V gave up 6 bases and J gave up 3 bases, with 9 bases separating them. The CDR3 covers 13 residues. CDR1 and CDR2 (germline): KGHSH, LQKENI. The chain's CDR3 is CASSELSNQPQHF. In DNA form, the CDR3 reads TGTGCCAGCTCGGAGCTTTCCAATCAGCCCCAGCATTTT.

This clone was recorded once. The chain uses TRBV14 and TRBJ2-1; D is uncertain. The CDR3 is made up of 14 amino acids. Germline CDR1 SGHDN, CDR2 FVKESK. Trimming stripped 1 base from V and 2 bases from J, with 6 bases between. The CDR3 region has the DNA TGTGCCAGCAGCCAAGTCCGTCCCTACAATGAGCAGTTCTTC. Translation: CASSQVRPYNEQFF.

This chain joins TRBV14 and TRBJ2-7; no firm D call. The CDR3 is 12 residues long. V gave up 4 bases and J gave up 9 bases, with 13 bases separating them. Germline V CDR1 and CDR2: SGHDN, FVKESK. The CDR3: CASSPGHSAQYF. The CDR3, as DNA: TGTGCCAGCAGCCCCGGGCATTCGGCGCAGTACTTC.

This clone was observed a single time. J is TRBJ1-5 and V is TRBV19; D not resolved. Germline V gene sequence: CDR1 LNHDA, CDR2 SQIVND (reference sequence). This CDR3 region has 19 residues. Trimming shortened V by 8 bases and J by 0 bases, and 26 bases separated the two germline ends. The CDR3: CASSLAYSHPYFSNQPQHF. The CDR3 bases are TGTGCCAGTTCCCTAGCCTATAGCCACCCATACTTTAGCAATCAGCCCCAGCATTTT.

CDR3 sequence (DNA): TGCGCCAGCAGCTTGGGGCCAGGGAACACTGAAGCTTTCTTT. The encoded protein is CASSLGPGNTEAFF. This chain connects TRBV5-1 to TRBJ1-1; D call uncertain. CDR1 and CDR2 from the germline V gene are SGHRS and YFSETQ. The CDR3 totals 14 residues. Trimming took off 0 bases at V and 1 base at J, with 7 bases between the two ends.

The chain joins TRBV7-3 to TRBJ2-1; 8 nucleotides line up with TRBD2. With V trimmed by 5 bases and J by 5 bases, 29 bases remained unmatched. CDR3 length: 22 amino acids. CDR1 and CDR2 (germline): SGHTA, FQGTGA. Here the CDR3 reads CASSKRTPGMRAGVPMDNEQFF. CDR3 bases: TGTGCCAGCAGCAAACGTACTCCAGGGATGCGAGCGGGAGTCCCCATGGACAATGAGCAGTTCTTC.

The chain recombines TRBV2 with TRBJ2-3; 11 bases map to TRBD2. The length of the CDR3 is 16 residues. V shed 4 bases, J shed 0 bases, and the junction held 3 bases outside the gene matches. CDR1 is SNHLY, CDR2 FYNNEI, per germline. The chain's CDR3 is CASSVLAGVSTDTQYF. CDR3 sequence (DNA): TGTGCCAGCAGTGTACTAGCGGGAGTGAGCACAGATACGCAGTATTTT.

This clone came up many times. The chain carries TRBV6-1 and TRBJ1-3, with TRBD1 as a possible D gene (5 bases). Germline-derived CDR1 and CDR2 are MNHNS and SASEGT. Trimming stripped 2 bases from V and 0 bases from J, with 11 bases between. This CDR3 has 16 residues. CDR3 sequence: CASSESHRSSGNTIYF. The CDR3 coding sequence is TGTGCCAGCAGTGAAAGCCACAGGTCCTCTGGAAACACCATATATTTT.

The chain has TRBV18 and TRBJ2-1; TRBD2 might be the D (5 bases). Per the germline V gene, CDR1 is KGHSH and CDR2 is LQKENI. The CDR3 contains 15 residues. V shed 4 bases and J shed 8 bases, with 18 bases lying between them. Here the CDR3 reads CASSLLDPGIDEQFF. The CDR3 nucleotides are TGTGCCAGCTCACTCTTGGACCCGGGGATAGATGAGCAGTTCTTC. Together with reference TRBV18 and TRBJ2-1, the CDR3 gives the full variable domain: NAGVMQNPRHLVRRRGQEARLRCSPMKGHSHVYWYRQLPEEGLKFMVYLQKENIIDESGMPKERFSAEFPKEGPSILRIQQVVRGDSAAYFCASSLLDPGIDEQFFGPGTRLTVL.

The chain is built from TRBV2 and TRBJ2-1; D may be TRBD1 or TRBD2 (5 bases each). This CDR3 comprises 17 residues. Per germline, CDR1 SNHLY and CDR2 FYNNEI. Trimming took 2 bases from V and 10 from J, leaving 24 bases between them. CDR3 nucleotides: TGTGCCAGCAGTGAACGTCTGCTTCGGGACGCCTTAAAAGAGCAGTTCTTC. Residues: CASSERLLRDALKEQFF.

The chain has TRBV11-2 and TRBJ2-1; D uncertain. Germline V gene lookup returns CDR1 SGHAT and CDR2 FQNNGV. The V and J ends lost 5 bases and 3 bases respectively, with 14 bases between them. This CDR3 comprises 15 residues. For the CDR3, the DNA is TGTGCCAGCAGCAAAAGAACTACTTTCTACAATGAGCAGTTCTTC. This encodes CASSKRTTFYNEQFF.

The V and J genes are TRBV5-6 and TRBJ2-1; 10 nucleotides agree with TRBD2. Per the germline V gene, CDR1 is SGHDT and CDR2 is YYEEEE. This CDR3 has 15 amino acids. The junction had 6 bases not matched to a gene; V was cut back by 1 base and J by 8 bases. This CDR3 is CASSLRLAGDYEQFF. The CDR3 nucleotides read TGTGCCAGCAGCTTGCGGCTAGCGGGAGATTATGAGCAGTTCTTC.

The gene calls are TRBV6-2 or TRBV6-3 and TRBJ2-7; 12 nucleotides match TRBD2. Germline V gene data show CDR1 as MNHEY and CDR2 as SVGEGT. The J segment lost 6 bases and the V segment lost 2 bases, leaving 5 bases of the junction unmatched. This CDR3 is 15 amino acids long. CDR3 loop: CASSYVLTSGSEQYF. The CDR3 nucleotides are TGTGCCAGCAGTTACGTCTTGACTAGCGGGAGCGAGCAGTACTTC.

The rearrangement uses TRBV4-1 and TRBJ2-7; TRBD1 aligns across 7 bases. The V and J ends lost 4 bases and 2 bases, in that order; junction bases with no gene match: 5. There are 14 residues in the CDR3. Germline V lookup: CDR1 MGHRA, CDR2 YSYEKL. CDR3 loop: CASSPGTVPYEQYF. In DNA, the CDR3 is TGCGCCAGCAGCCCCGGGACAGTTCCCTACGAGCAGTACTTC.